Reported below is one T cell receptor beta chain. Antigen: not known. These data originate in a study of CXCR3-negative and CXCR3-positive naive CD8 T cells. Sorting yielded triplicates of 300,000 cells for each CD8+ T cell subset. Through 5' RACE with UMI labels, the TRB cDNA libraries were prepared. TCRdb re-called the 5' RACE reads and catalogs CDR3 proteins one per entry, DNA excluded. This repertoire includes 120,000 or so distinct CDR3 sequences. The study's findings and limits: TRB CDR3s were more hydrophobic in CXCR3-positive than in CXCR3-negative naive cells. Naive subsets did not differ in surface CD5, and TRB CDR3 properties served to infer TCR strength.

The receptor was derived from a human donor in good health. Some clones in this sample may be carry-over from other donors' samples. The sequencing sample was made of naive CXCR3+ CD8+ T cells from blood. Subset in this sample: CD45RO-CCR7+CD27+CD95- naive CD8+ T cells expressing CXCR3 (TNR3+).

Here the CDR3 reads CASSPGLAEATDTQYF. The chain is built from TRBV9 and TRBJ2-3; TCRdb designates TRBD2, a call that cannot be tested without DNA. The CDR3 runs to 16 residues. Germline V CDR1 and CDR2: SGDLS, YYNGEE.